Sequencing of this T cell receptor (beta chain) was carried out in a study of CD8+CD57+ T cells in acquired aplastic anemia. Study-level information: The sorted CD4+ and CD8+ cells yielded an average roughly 3 ug of DNA.

Notes on this clonotype: The target antigen is unknown.

Whole-study results and caveats: The same twenty-nine CD8+ CDR3 sequences occurred in patients and in controls.

TCR beta VDJ combinations and CDR3 sequences were profiled from genomic DNA. TCRdb itself ran the reads through MiXCR, one entry per CDR3 protein. Of some 160,000 distinct CDR3 sequences detected, 40% to 60% appear once; the ten largest clones hold roughly 29%. Sequenced patients had shown CD8+CD57+ cell expansion by flow cytometry. All patients were therapy-naive when blood was sampled. The specimen sequenced was sorted CD4+, CD8+, or CD8+CD57+ T cells (not recorded which) from PBMCs. The clonotype comes from a human donor with aplastic anemia.

The CDR3 DNA follows: TGTGCCAGCAGCCCCACTGGGCAGGGGGTAAATACGCAGTATTTT. It translates to CASSPTGQGVNTQYF. This chain links TRBV25-1 with TRBJ2-3; TRBD1 aligns across 7 bases. The CDR3 covers 15 residues. The trim removed 6 bases at V and 7 bases at J, leaving 13 bases unmatched. Germline V gives CDR1 MGHDK, CDR2 SYGVNS.